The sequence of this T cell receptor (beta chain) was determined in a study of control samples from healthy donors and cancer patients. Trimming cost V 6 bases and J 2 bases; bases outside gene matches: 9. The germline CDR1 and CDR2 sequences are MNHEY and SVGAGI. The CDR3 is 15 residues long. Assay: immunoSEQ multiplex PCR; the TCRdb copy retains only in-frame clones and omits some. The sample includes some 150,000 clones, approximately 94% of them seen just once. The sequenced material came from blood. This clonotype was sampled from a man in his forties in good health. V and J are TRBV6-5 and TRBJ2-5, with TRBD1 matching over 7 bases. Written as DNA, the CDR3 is TGTGCCAGCAGCCCCGGGACAGAATCACAAGAGACCCAGTACTTC. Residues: CASSPGTESQETQYF.